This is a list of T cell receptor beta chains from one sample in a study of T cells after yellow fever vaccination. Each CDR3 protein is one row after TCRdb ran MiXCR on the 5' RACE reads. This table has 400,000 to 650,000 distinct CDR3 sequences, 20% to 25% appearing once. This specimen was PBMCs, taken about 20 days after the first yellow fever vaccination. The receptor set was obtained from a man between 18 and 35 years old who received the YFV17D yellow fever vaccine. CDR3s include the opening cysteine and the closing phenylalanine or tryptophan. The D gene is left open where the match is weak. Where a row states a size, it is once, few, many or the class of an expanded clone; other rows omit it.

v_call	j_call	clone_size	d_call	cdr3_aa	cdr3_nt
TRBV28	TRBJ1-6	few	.	CASSGLSEPLHF	TGTGCCAGCAGTGGCCTTAGTGAGCCCCTCCACTTT
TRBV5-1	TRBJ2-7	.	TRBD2	CASSHSSGGIYEQYF	TGCGCCAGCAGCCACTCTAGCGGGGGAATCTACGAGCAGTACTTC
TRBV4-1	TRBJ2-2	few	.	CASSRYLNTGELFF	TGCGCCAGCAGCCGATACTTAAACACCGGGGAGCTGTTTTTT
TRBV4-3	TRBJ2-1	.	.	CASSQGLRAGEQFF	TGCGCCAGCAGCCAAGGGTTGCGGGCGGGTGAGCAGTTCTTC
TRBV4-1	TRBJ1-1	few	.	CASSQEPGRDTEAFF	TGCGCCAGCAGCCAAGAGCCGGGGAGGGACACTGAAGCTTTCTTT
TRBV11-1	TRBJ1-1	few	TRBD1	CASSFLRGQGEAFF	TGTGCCAGCAGCTTCCTCAGGGGGCAAGGTGAAGCTTTCTTT
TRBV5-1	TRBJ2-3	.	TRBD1	CASSKTGGRGDTQYF	TGCGCCAGCAGCAAGACAGGGGGACGGGGGGATACGCAGTATTTT
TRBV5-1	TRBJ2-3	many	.	CASSSQGPAGTQYF	TGCGCCAGCAGCTCCCAAGGTCCGGCAGGAACGCAGTATTTT
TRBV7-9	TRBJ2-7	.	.	CASSFSDEQYF	TGTGCCAGCAGCTTTTCCGACGAGCAGTACTTC
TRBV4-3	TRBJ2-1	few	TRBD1	CASSQAGGGYTEQFF	TGCGCCAGCAGCCAAGCAGGGGGCGGTTACACTGAGCAGTTCTTC
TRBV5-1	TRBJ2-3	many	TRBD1	CASSVTGTVTDLYQYF	TGCGCCAGCAGCGTAACCGGGACAGTCACAGATTTATATCAGTATTTT
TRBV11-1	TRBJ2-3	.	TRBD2	CASSLALAEPTDTQYF	TGTGCCAGCAGCTTAGCGCTAGCGGAGCCCACAGATACGCAGTATTTT
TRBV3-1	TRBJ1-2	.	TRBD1	CASSKGQLYGYTF	TGTGCCAGCAGCAAGGGACAGCTCTATGGCTACACCTTC
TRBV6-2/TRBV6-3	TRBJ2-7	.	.	CASSYPPASQYF	TGTGCCAGCAGTTACCCCCCGGCTAGCCAGTACTTC
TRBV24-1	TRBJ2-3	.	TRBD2	CATKNSGGTDTQYF	TGTGCCACCAAGAACAGCGGGGGGACAGATACGCAGTATTTT
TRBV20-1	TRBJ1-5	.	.	CSARDTDQPQHF	TGCAGTGCTAGAGATACTGATCAGCCCCAGCATTTT
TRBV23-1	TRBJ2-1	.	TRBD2	CASSPSSGGWDSYNEQFF	TGCGCCAGCAGTCCGTCTAGCGGGGGCTGGGACTCCTACAATGAGCAGTTCTTC
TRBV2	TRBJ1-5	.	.	CASSEASGRQPQHF	TGTGCCAGCAGTGAAGCTTCAGGGCGTCAGCCCCAGCATTTT
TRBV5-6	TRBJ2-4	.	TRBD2	CASSQRGELDIQYF	TGTGCCAGCAGCCAGCGGGGGGAATTGGACATTCAGTACTTC
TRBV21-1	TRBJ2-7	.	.	CASSKAPGGASHEQYF	TGTGCCAGCAGCAAAGCCCCTGGGGGGGCGTCCCACGAGCAGTACTTC
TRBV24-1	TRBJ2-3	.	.	CATSDSRLDTQYF	TGTGCCACCAGTGATTCGCGGCTGGATACGCAGTATTTT
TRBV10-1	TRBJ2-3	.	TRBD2	CASSPGTNEDTQYF	TGCGCCAGCAGCCCCGGGACTAACGAAGATACGCAGTATTTT
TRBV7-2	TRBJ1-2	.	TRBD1	CASSLAAGGSGYTF	TGTGCCAGCAGCTTAGCGGCAGGGGGGTCTGGCTACACCTTC
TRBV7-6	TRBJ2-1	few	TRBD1	CASSSQGTPPEQFF	TGTGCCAGCAGCTCACAGGGGACGCCACCTGAGCAGTTCTTC
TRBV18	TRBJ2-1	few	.	CASSLSTGGGSYNEQFF	TGTGCCAGCTCACTGTCGACCGGGGGCGGCTCCTACAATGAGCAGTTCTTC
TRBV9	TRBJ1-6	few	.	CASSSGGGAPNNSPLHF	TGTGCCAGCTCTTCAGGAGGGGGGGCGCCGAATAATTCACCCCTCCACTTT